The 10 T cell receptor beta chains presented below share a single source sample, sequenced in a study of identical twins. TCRdb re-called the 5' RACE reads through MiXCR, storing one row per CDR3 protein. The table shows nearly 200,000 distinct CDR3 sequences, with approximately 15% occurring only once. This same sample was also taken into another study, of T cells expressing NK-cell markers.

Sequenced: CD8+ T cells sorted from blood. All receptors derive from a woman in her late teens or twenties in good health.

The V call is TRBV14, the J call TRBJ2-1; 11 nucleotides align to TRBD2. Trimming at V came to 0 bases and at J to 4 bases, leaving 11 bases not matched to a gene. Germline V gene sequence: CDR1 SGHDN, CDR2 FVKESK. The CDR3 is made up of 19 amino acids. For the CDR3, the DNA is TGTGCCAGCAGCCAAGAGGGTCTAGCGGGGGGATATGTTTACAATGAGCAGTTCTTC. This gives the protein CASSQEGLAGGYVYNEQFF.

V is TRBV25-1 and J is TRBJ1-6, with no clear D. This CDR3 has 13 amino acids. The germline V gene has CDR1 MGHDK and CDR2 SYGVNS. V shed 6 bases and J shed 7 bases, with 10 bases lying between them. The CDR3 here is CASSWPGNSPLHF. DNA of the CDR3: TGTGCCAGCAGCTGGCCTGGAAATTCACCCCTCCACTTT.

The chain is built from TRBV9 and TRBJ2-3, with 8 bases identical to TRBD2. V trimming: 3 bases; J trimming: 0 bases; junction bases outside the gene matches: 6. Germline V gene data show CDR1 as SGDLS and CDR2 as YYNGEE. The CDR3 contains 16 residues. In nucleotides, the CDR3 is TGTGCCAGCAGCGGCCCACTAGCGGAGAGCACAGATACGCAGTATTTT. Protein product: CASSGPLAESTDTQYF.

In this sample, this clonotype turned up a few times. The chain links TRBV15 to TRBJ2-3; no reliable D call. The CDR3 has 15 amino acids. The germline V gene encodes CDR1 LNHNV and CDR2 YYDKDF (reference sequence). The V end lost 0 bases, the J end lost 5 bases, and 12 bases lay between the germline ends. The CDR3 DNA follows: TGTGCCACCAGCAGAGATCCGGAAGGGCTAGATACGCAGTATTTT. Encoded protein: CATSRDPEGLDTQYF.

The chain employs TRBV11-2 and TRBJ2-7, with D possibly being TRBD2 (5 bases). CDR3 length: 13 residues. Germline V gene lookup returns CDR1 SGHAT and CDR2 FQNNGV. The V gene lost 1 base and the J gene lost 9 bases, with 13 bases spanning the gap. The CDR3 protein is CASSLAGIEGQYF. The CDR3 nucleotides are TGTGCCAGCAGCTTAGCGGGAATTGAGGGGCAGTACTTC. The whole variable domain, remainder taken from reference TRBV11-2 and TRBJ2-7, is EAGVAQSPRYKIIEKRQSVAFWCNPISGHATLYWYQQILGQGPKLLIQFQNNGVVDDSQLPKDRFSAERLKGVDSTLKIQPAKLEDSAVYLCASSLAGIEGQYFGPGTRLTVT.

This clonotype has a handful of counts. The chain is built from TRBV29-1 and TRBJ1-1, with TRBD1 matching 7 bases. Germline V gene data show CDR1 as SQVTM and CDR2 as ANQGSEA. V shed 6 bases and J 5 bases; nucleotides not matched to a gene: 6. CDR3 length: 12 amino acids. The DNA for the CDR3 is TGCAGCGTAAAACAGGGGTTGACTGAAGCTTTCTTT. This translates into CSVKQGLTEAFF. The whole variable domain, remainder taken from reference TRBV29-1 and TRBJ1-1, is SAVISQKPSRDICQRGTSLTIQCQVDSQVTMMFWYRQQPGQSLTLIATANQGSEATYESGFVIDKFPISRPNLTFSTLTVSNMSPEDSSIYLCSVKQGLTEAFFGQGTRLTVV.

This chain uses TRBV5-6 with TRBJ2-5; TRBD2 agrees at 8 bases. CDR1 and CDR2 from the germline V gene are SGHDT and YYEEEE. V was pared by 4 bases and J by 1 base, with 6 bases of the junction left unmatched. There are 15 residues in the CDR3. CDR3 nucleotides: TGTGCCAGCAGCCCTACTGGACTAGCCCAAGAGACCCAGTACTTC. This encodes CASSPTGLAQETQYF.

The CDR3 region has the DNA TGTGCCAGCAGTGGTGGGCCATTGAGCTACAATGAGCAGTTCTTC. Translation: CASSGGPLSYNEQFF. The rearrangement uses TRBV12-3 or TRBV12-4 and TRBJ2-1; no reliable D call. V shed 5 bases and J shed 3 bases, with 14 bases lying between them. The length of the CDR3 is 15 residues.

This clonotype was counted a few times. V and J are TRBV10-3 and TRBJ2-1; tentatively, D is TRBD2 (5 bases). The CDR3 contains 12 residues. The V gene's germline CDR1 is ENHRY and CDR2 SYGVKD. V was clipped by 11 bases and J by 9 bases, with 17 bases between them. The CDR3: CAADSEKGEQFF. CDR3 nucleotides: TGTGCCGCGGACTCGGAGAAGGGTGAGCAGTTCTTC.

A few counts support this clonotype. This chain joins TRBV14 and TRBJ2-7; 12 nucleotides agree with TRBD2. V gave up 6 bases and J gave up 3 bases; unmatched junction bases: 6. Germline-derived CDR1 and CDR2 are SGHDN and FVKESK. The CDR3 is 15 residues long. The CDR3 nucleotides are TGTGCCAGCAGACATTCTAGCGGGGGGGACTACGAGCAGTACTTC. Protein sequence: CASRHSSGGDYEQYF.